A single sample is the source of the 17 T cell receptor beta chains below, sequenced in a study of Graves' ophthalmopathy and Graves' hyperthyroidism. TCR beta CDR3 amplification used RNA transcripts. RT-PCR was first run with HTBI primers, then multiplex PCR in a second round. TCRdb re-derived calls from the multiplex PCR reads in MiXCR, one entry per CDR3 protein. Found here are 650,000 to 900,000 distinct CDR3 sequences, roughly 40% of them singletons; the top ten hold 35% to 55%. Sequenced material: peripheral blood. The receptors shown here come from an adult man with Graves' ophthalmopathy.

The chain is built from TRBV10-3 and TRBJ2-5, with D possibly called TRBD1 or TRBD2 (5 bases each). Germline CDR1 and CDR2: ENHRY and SYGVKD. The ends were cut back, 6 bases at V and 4 bases at J, with 18 bases in the middle. CDR3 length: 15 amino acids. The DNA of the CDR3 is TGTGCCATCAGGGCGACAGATGGGAGAGGAGAGACCCAGTACTTC. This encodes CAIRATDGRGETQYF.

The genes are TRBV29-1 and TRBJ1-4, with 10 bases that match TRBD1. The germline V gene has CDR1 SQVTM and CDR2 ANQGSEA. The ends lost 7 bases at V and 7 bases at J; junction bases unmatched: 6. This CDR3 is built from 13 residues. The CDR3 here is CSALRDRGEKLFF. In nucleotides, the CDR3 is TGCAGCGCCCTCCGGGACAGGGGTGAAAAACTGTTTTTT. The full variable domain, completed using reference TRBV29-1 and TRBJ1-4, is SAVISQKPSRDICQRGTSLTIQCQVDSQVTMMFWYRQQPGQSLTLIATANQGSEATYESGFVIDKFPISRPNLTFSTLTVSNMSPEDSSIYLCSALRDRGEKLFFGSGTQLSVL.

As concerns this clonotype: Being one base from a much bigger clone, this may be a read error. The chain employs TRBV7-6 and TRBJ1-4, with no clear D. This CDR3 has 16 residues. Germline assignment: CDR1 SGHVS and CDR2 FNYEAQ. With 3 bases removed from V and 0 bases from J, the gap between germline ends came to 11 bases. The CDR3 region is CASSFRIGATNEKLFF. The CDR3 coding sequence is TGTGCCAGCAGCTTTAGGATCGGGGCAACTAATGAAAAACTGTTTTTT.

This rearrangement joins TRBV10-1 to TRBJ1-3; 7 bases are shared with TRBD1. CDR3 length: 17 residues. Per the germline V gene, CDR1 is WNHNN and CDR2 is SYGVQD (reference sequence). V shed 5 bases and J 0 bases; nucleotides not matched to a gene: 10. CDR3 loop: CASSRTGTVLSGNTIYF. CDR3 nucleotide sequence: TGCGCCAGCAGTCGAACCGGGACAGTTCTCTCTGGAAACACCATATATTTT.

This clonotype was observed a few times. The V and J genes are TRBV7-8 and TRBJ1-2; D gene unclear. From germline, CDR1 is SGHVS and CDR2 FQNEAQ. CDR3 length: 14 amino acids. Between the trimmed V and J ends, which lost 1 base and 5 bases, there was a span of 11 bases. CDR3: CASSLVRGTYGYTF. The CDR3 DNA reads as TGTGCCAGCAGCTTAGTGCGGGGTACATATGGCTACACCTTC. The variable domain in full, with the rest retrieved from reference TRBV7-8 and TRBJ1-2, is GAGVSQSPRYKVAKRGQDVALRCDPISGHVSLFWYQQALGQGPEFLTYFQNEAQLDKSGLPSDRFFAERPEGSVSTLKIQRTQQEDSAVYLCASSLVRGTYGYTFGSGTRLTVV.

This clonotype has a count of ten or more. The chain joins TRBV7-9 to TRBJ1-6; unclear D gene. CDR1 is SEHNR, CDR2 FQNEAQ, per germline (reference sequence). This CDR3 is built from 15 residues. Trimming removed 4 bases from V and 9 bases from J, with 16 bases in between. The CDR3 spells CASSSLSKTSSPLHF. CDR3 DNA: TGTGCCAGCAGCTCCCTTTCTAAAACTAGTTCACCCCTCCACTTT.

A remark on this clonotype: Likely a read error: the CDR3 ends without its conserved phenylalanine or tryptophan. The DNA is left out, because the CDR3 cannot be placed on it with certainty; the CDR3 is given as TCRdb lists it. This chain links TRBV20-1 with TRBJ2-7; the D call TRBD2 from the table was never checked on the DNA. The CDR3 spans 10 residues, counting both ends. Germline V CDR1 and CDR2: DFQATT, SNEGSKA (reference sequence). This CDR3 reads CSARNLRLAG.

This rearrangement joins TRBV28 to TRBJ2-2; TRBD1 is a possible D gene (5 bases). CDR3 length equals 12 residues. Between the trimmed V and J ends, which lost 8 bases and 4 bases, there was a span of 8 bases. Germline CDR1 is MDHEN and CDR2 is SYDVKM. The CDR3 is CASEQVTGELFF. CDR3 DNA: TGTGCCAGCGAACAGGTCACCGGGGAGCTGTTTTTT.

This clonotype was picked up many times. This rearrangement joins TRBV29-1 to TRBJ2-1; TRBD1 matches at 8 bases. CDR1 is SQVTM, CDR2 ANQGSEA, per germline. The CDR3 runs to 13 residues. V lost 3 bases to trimming and J lost 9 bases; unmatched junction nucleotides: 7. The CDR3 DNA follows: TGCAGCGTTGATGGGACAGGCTGGGGTGAGCAGTTCTTC. Residues: CSVDGTGWGEQFF.

Of note for this clonotype: A single base separates this from a much larger clone, so it may be a read error. The chain combines TRBV6-5 with TRBJ1-1; D possibly corresponds to TRBD1 (6 bases). The CDR3 is made up of 13 amino acids. Trimming shortened V by 0 bases and J by 10 bases, and 12 bases separated the two germline ends. Germline V CDR1 and CDR2: MNHEY, SVGAGI. CDR3 region: CASSYSTGSGAFF. The CDR3 region has the DNA TGTGCCAGCAGTTACTCGACAGGCAGTGGAGCTTTCTTT.

V and J are TRBV29-1 and TRBJ1-2; possibly TRBD1 for D (5 bases). The CDR3 extends over 14 amino acids. CDR1 and CDR2 from the germline V gene are SQVTM and ANQGSEA. The V end was cut by 7 bases, the J end by 4 bases, with 19 bases between. For the CDR3, the DNA is TGCAGCGGGGACCACCCCGAGGGCCTCTATGGCTACACCTTC. Its protein is CSGDHPEGLYGYTF.

This clonotype was counted at least ten times. This rearrangement joins TRBV29-1 to TRBJ1-4; a weak D match, TRBD1 (6 bases). Trimming cost V 4 bases and J 3 bases, with 12 bases left between them. The germline V gene encodes CDR1 SQVTM and CDR2 ANQGSEA. The length of the CDR3 is 14 residues. The CDR3 region has the DNA TGCAGCGTTGCCTCGGACAGCTCTAATGAAAAACTGTTTTTT. Residues: CSVASDSSNEKLFF.

The chain uses TRBV5-5 and TRBJ1-1; no clear D gene. The CDR3 sequence is 13 residues long. V was cut by 4 bases and J by 9 bases, with 16 bases left in between. Germline V gene sequence: CDR1 SGHKS, CDR2 YYEKEE (reference sequence). CDR3 DNA sequence: TGTGCCAGCAGCCTTCTATCCGGGAGTAAAGCTTTCTTT. It yields the protein CASSLLSGSKAFF.

The V and J genes are TRBV5-1 and TRBJ2-7; D unresolved. The ends were cut back, 3 bases at V and 3 bases at J, with 10 bases in the middle. The CDR3 totals 13 residues. CDR1 and CDR2 from the germline V gene are SGHRS and YFSETQ. CDR3 bases: TGCGCCAGCAGCTCGGAACAGATCTACGAGCAGTACTTC. Residues: CASSSEQIYEQYF.

CDR3 bases: TGTGCCAGCAGGGGACAGAACAATCAGCCTGGAGAGCAGTACTTC. It yields the protein CASRGQNNQPGEQYF. The chain employs TRBV7-2 and TRBJ2-7; 7 positions agree with TRBD1. The CDR3 consists of 15 residues. With 6 bases clipped from V and 7 bases from J, the junction kept 15 bases outside the gene matches. The germline V gene encodes CDR1 SGHTA and CDR2 FQGNSA.

In its sample, this clonotype was seen a few times. The chain couples TRBV20-1 to TRBJ1-4; 9 nucleotides line up with TRBD1. The CDR3 sequence is 15 residues long. The germline CDR1 and CDR2 sequences are DFQATT and SNEGSKA (reference sequence). Trimming cost V 1 base and J 8 bases; bases outside gene matches: 8. The chain's CDR3 is CSARVGTGIVEKLFF. The CDR3 DNA reads as TGCAGTGCTAGAGTCGGGACAGGGATCGTGGAAAAACTGTTTTTT.

This clonotype was detected a few times. The rearrangement uses TRBV2 and TRBJ2-5; 7 bases map to TRBD1. The CDR3 length is 13 residues. J was trimmed by 5 bases and V by 5 bases; bases with no gene match: 5. Germline V lookup: CDR1 SNHLY, CDR2 FYNNEI. The CDR3 nucleotides read TGTGCCAGCAGTTACAACAGGGGTGAGACCCAGTACTTC. It codes for CASSYNRGETQYF.